The source of this T cell receptor beta chain is a study of blood T cell repertoires in COVID-19. Study-level background: The United States, Italy and Spain provided the acute and convalescent COVID-19 samples. PBMCs, B-cell-depleted T cells, or T cells provided the cDNA or gDNA that made up the material.

The length of the CDR3 is 15 residues. Germline trimming cut 1 base from V and 6 bases from J; bases unmatched to any gene: 4. In germline, CDR1 is LGHDT, CDR2 YNNKEL (reference sequence). Per the study methods: Amplification with reference gene primers provided the estimates of nucleated cell counts. The repertoire was sequenced with immunoSEQ multiplex PCR; TCRdb's copy has only in-frame clones and lacks some. V, J and clone size derive from that table, while D and trimming were established from the DNA sequence. The data contain 65,000 to 85,000 clones, around 82% of them singletons. This receptor was obtained from a man aged 50-60 years with active COVID-19. Input material: peripheral blood. The chain joins TRBV3-1 (or the pseudogene TRBV3-2) to TRBJ2-7; 12 bases align to TRBD2. In DNA, the CDR3 is TGTGCCAGCAGCCAAGGGACTAGCGGGGCGGGCGAGCAGTACTTC. Translated: CASSQGTSGAGEQYF.